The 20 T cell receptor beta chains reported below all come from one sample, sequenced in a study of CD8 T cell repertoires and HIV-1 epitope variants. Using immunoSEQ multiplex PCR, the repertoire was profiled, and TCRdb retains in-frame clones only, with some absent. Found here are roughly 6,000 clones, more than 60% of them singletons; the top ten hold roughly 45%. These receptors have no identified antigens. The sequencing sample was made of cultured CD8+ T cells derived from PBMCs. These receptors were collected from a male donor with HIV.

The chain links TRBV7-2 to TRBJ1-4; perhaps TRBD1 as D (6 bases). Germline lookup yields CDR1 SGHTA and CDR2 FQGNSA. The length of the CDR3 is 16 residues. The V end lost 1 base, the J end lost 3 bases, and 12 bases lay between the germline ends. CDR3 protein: CASSLDHRAANEKLFF. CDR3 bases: TGTGCCAGCAGCTTAGACCACAGGGCCGCTAATGAAAAACTGTTTTTT. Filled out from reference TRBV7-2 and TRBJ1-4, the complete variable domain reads GAGVSQSPSNKVTEKGKDVELRCDPISGHTALYWYRQSLGQGLEFLIYFQGNSAPDKSGLPSDRFSAERTGGSVSTLTIQRTQQEDSAVYLCASSLDHRAANEKLFFGSGTQLSVL.

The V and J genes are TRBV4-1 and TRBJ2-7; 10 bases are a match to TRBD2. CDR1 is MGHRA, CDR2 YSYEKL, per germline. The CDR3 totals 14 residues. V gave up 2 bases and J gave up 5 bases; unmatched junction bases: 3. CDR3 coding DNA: TGCGCCAGCAGCCAACTAGCGGGAGACCACGAGCAGTACTTC. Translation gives CASSQLAGDHEQYF.

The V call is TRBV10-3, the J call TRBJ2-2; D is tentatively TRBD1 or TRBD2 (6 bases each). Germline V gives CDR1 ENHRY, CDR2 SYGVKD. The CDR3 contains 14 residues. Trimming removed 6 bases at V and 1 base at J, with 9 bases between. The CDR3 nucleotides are TGTGCCATCAGGGGGGGCCTGAACACCGGGGAGCTGTTTTTT. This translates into CAIRGGLNTGELFF.

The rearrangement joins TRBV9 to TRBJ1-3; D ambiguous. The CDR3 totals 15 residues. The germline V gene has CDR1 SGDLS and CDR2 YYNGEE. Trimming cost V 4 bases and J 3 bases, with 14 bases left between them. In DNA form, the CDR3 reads TGTGCCAGCAGCTCATCAGGCGGATTTGGAAACACCATATATTTT. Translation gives CASSSSGGFGNTIYF.

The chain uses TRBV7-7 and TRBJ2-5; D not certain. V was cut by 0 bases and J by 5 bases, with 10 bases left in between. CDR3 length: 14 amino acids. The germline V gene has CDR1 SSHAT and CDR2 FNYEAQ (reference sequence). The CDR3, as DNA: TGTGCCAGCAGCTTAGCTCCCGAGAGGGAGACCCAGTACTTC. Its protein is CASSLAPERETQYF.

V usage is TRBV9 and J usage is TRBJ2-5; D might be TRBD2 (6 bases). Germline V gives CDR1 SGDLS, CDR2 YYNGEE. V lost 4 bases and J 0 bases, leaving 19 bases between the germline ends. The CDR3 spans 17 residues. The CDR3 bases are TGTGCCAGCAGCTCCATCCCGGGACTCCAATACCAAGAGACCCAGTACTTC. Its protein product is CASSSIPGLQYQETQYF.

CDR3 nucleotide sequence: TGCGCCAGCAGCCTCCATCTAAATCAGCCCCAGCATTTT. It yields the protein CASSLHLNQPQHF. The V gene is TRBV4-1, the J gene TRBJ1-5; D is unclear. CDR1 MGHRA and CDR2 YSYEKL come from the germline V gene. V lost 4 bases to trimming and J lost 4 bases, with 8 bases between them. The CDR3 is made up of 13 amino acids.

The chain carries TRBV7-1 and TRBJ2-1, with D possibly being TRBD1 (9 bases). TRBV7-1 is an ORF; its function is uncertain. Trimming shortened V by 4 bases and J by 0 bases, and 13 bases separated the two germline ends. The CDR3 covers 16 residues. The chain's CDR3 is CASSLAGQGSYNEQFF. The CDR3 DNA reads TGTGCCAGCAGCTTAGCGGGACAGGGCTCCTACAATGAGCAGTTCTTC.

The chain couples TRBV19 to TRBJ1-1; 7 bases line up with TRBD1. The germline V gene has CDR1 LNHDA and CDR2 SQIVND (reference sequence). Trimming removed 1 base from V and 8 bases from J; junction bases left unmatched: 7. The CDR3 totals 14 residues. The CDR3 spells CASSIGDSSGEAFF. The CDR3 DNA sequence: TGTGCCAGTAGTATAGGGGACAGCTCGGGAGAAGCTTTCTTT.

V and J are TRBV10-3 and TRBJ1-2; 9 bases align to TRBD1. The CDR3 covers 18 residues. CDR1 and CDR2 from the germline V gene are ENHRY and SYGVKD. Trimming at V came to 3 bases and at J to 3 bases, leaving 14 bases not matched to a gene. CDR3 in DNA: TGTGCCATCAGTGATATCCTCGGACAGGGGAAGAAGGACTATGGCTACACCTTC. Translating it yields CAISDILGQGKKDYGYTF.

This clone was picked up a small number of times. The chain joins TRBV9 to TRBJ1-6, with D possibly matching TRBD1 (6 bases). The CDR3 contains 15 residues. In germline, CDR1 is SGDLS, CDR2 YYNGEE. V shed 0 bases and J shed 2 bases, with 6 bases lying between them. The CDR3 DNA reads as TGTGCCAGCAGCGTAGGACAGGCCTATAATTCACCCCTCCACTTT. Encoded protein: CASSVGQAYNSPLHF.

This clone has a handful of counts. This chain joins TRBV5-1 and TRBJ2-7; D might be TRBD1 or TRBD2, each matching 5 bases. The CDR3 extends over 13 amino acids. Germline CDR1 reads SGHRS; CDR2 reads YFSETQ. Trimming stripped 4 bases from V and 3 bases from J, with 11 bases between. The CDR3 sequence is CASSPWDGYEQYF. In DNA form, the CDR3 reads TGCGCCAGCAGCCCATGGGACGGCTACGAGCAGTACTTC.

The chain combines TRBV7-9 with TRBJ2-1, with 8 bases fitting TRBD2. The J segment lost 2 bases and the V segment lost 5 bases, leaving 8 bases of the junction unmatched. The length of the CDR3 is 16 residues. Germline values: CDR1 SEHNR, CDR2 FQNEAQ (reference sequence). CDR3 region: CASSPLRTSPYNEQFF. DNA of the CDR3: TGTGCCAGCAGCCCACTAAGGACTAGCCCCTACAATGAGCAGTTCTTC.

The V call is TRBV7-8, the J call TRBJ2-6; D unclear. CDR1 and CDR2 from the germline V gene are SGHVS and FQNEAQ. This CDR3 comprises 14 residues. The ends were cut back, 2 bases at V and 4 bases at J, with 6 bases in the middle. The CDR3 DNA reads TGTGCCAGCAGCTTAAGCCCAGGGGCCAACGTCCTGACTTTC. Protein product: CASSLSPGANVLTF.

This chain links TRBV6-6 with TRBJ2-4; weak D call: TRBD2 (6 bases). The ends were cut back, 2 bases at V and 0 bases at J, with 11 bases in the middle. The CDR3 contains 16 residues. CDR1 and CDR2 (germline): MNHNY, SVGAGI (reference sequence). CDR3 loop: CASSYGPGVAKNIQYF. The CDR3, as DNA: TGTGCCAGCAGTTACGGGCCGGGGGTAGCCAAAAACATTCAGTACTTC.

Here the CDR3 reads CASSQSSGGTGELFF. The CDR3 nucleotides are TGTGCCAGCAGCCAATCATCGGGGGGCACCGGGGAGCTGTTTTTT. The chain links TRBV16 to TRBJ2-2; TRBD2 agrees at 7 bases. The CDR3 loop spans 15 amino acids. CDR1 and CDR2 (germline): KGHSY, FQNENV. J lost 4 bases, V lost 0 bases, and 2 bases had no gene match.

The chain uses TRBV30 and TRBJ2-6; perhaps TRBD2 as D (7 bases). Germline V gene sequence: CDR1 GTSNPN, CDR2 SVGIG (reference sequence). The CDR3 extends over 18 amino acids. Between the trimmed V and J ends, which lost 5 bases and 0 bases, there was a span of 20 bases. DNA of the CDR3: TGTGCCTGGGACGAACAGGGAGGGCCTTCCTCTGGGGCCAACGTCCTGACTTTC. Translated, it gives CAWDEQGGPSSGANVLTF.

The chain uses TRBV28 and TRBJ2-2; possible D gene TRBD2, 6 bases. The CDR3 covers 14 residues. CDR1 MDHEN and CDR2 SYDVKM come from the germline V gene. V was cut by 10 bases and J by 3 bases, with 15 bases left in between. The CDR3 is CATRRDFDTGELFF. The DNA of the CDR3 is TGTGCCACCCGCAGGGACTTTGACACCGGGGAGCTGTTTTTT.

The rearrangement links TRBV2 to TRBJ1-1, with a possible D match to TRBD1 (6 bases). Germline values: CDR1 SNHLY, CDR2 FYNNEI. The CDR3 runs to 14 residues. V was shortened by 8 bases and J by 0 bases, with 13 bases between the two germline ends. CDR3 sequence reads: CASGRQGMNTEAFF. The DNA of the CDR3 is TGTGCCAGCGGGAGGCAGGGGATGAACACTGAAGCTTTCTTT.

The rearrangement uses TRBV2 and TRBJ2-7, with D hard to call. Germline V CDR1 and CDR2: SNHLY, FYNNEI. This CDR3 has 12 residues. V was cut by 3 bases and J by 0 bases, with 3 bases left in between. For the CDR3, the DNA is TGTGCCAGCAGTGATAGCTCCTACGAGCAGTACTTC. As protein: CASSDSSYEQYF.